These 24 T cell receptor beta chains were sequenced from one sample in a study of shared clonotypes between healthy human individuals. CD45RO-negative CD8 cells positively selected for CCR7 made up the naive population, which excluded terminally differentiated effector memory CD45RA+ cells. TCRdb keeps only in-frame clones here, not all; method: immunoSEQ multiplex PCR. The table records 1.5 million to 2.5 million clones, approximately 94% of them present only once. The sequenced sample was naive CD8+ T cells sorted from blood. The receptors derive from a man aged 18 to 29 in good health.

A note on this clone: Relative to the germline gene, one junction end is altered; a read error may explain this. The chain joins TRBV7-7 to TRBJ2-2; D gene ambiguous. Germline V gene data show CDR1 as SSHAT and CDR2 as FNYEAQ (reference sequence). This CDR3 region has 14 residues. The CDR3 DNA sequence: TGTGCTAGCACTCACAGTGTGGGGACCGGGGAGCTGTTTTTT. It is translated as CASTHSVGTGELFF.

CDR3 in amino acids: CASSLNSYSEAFF. Written as DNA, the CDR3 is TGTGCCAGCAGCTTAAATTCGTACTCTGAAGCTTTCTTT. This chain uses TRBV7-3 with TRBJ1-1, with D unclear. Germline V gene sequence: CDR1 SGHTA, CDR2 FQGTGA. V lost 1 base and J 6 bases, leaving 9 bases between the germline ends. The CDR3 is 13 residues long.

V is TRBV5-5 and J is TRBJ2-7, with 13 positions matching TRBD2. V dropped 2 bases and J dropped 3; count of bases not matched to a gene: 5. The CDR3 contains 16 residues. CDR1 and CDR2 from the germline V gene are SGHKS and YYEKEE (reference sequence). CDR3 loop: CASSFGTSGNYYEQYF. CDR3 coding DNA: TGTGCCAGCAGCTTCGGGACTAGCGGGAATTACTACGAGCAGTACTTC.

As to this clone: In the same sample, other DNA sequences code for this CDR3. The chain uses TRBV4-3 and TRBJ2-1; possibly TRBD1 for D (6 bases). Germline V gene data show CDR1 as LGHNA and CDR2 as YSLEER. This CDR3 is built from 15 residues. The V end was cut by 0 bases, the J end by 4 bases, with 10 bases between. The CDR3 DNA reads TGCGCCAGCAGCCAAGATCAGGGGTCTTACAATGAGCAGTTCTTC. This encodes CASSQDQGSYNEQFF.

V and J are TRBV2 and TRBJ2-7; D remains unclear. The germline V gene encodes CDR1 SNHLY and CDR2 FYNNEI. The CDR3 runs 13 residues. V lost 6 bases and J lost 1, with 10 bases in between. CDR3 amino acids: CASRARGSYEQYF. In DNA form, the CDR3 reads TGTGCCAGCAGGGCCCGAGGATCCTACGAGCAGTACTTC. Full variable domain (outside the CDR3, taken from reference TRBV2 and TRBJ2-7): EPEVTQTPSHQVTQMGQEVILRCVPISNHLYFYWYRQILGQKVEFLVSFYNNEISEKSEIFDDQFSVERPDGSNFTLKIRSTKLEDSAMYFCASRARGSYEQYFGPGTRLTVT.

The rearrangement uses TRBV10-1 and TRBJ1-1; D possibly corresponds to TRBD1 (5 bases). V shed 2 bases and J shed 6 bases, with 13 bases lying between them. CDR1 WNHNN and CDR2 SYGVQD come from the germline V gene (reference sequence). The CDR3 length is 14 residues. In DNA, the CDR3 is TGCGCCAGCAGTGAGACGAGGGGTAACCCTGAAGCTTTCTTT. Translated, it gives CASSETRGNPEAFF.

The chain links TRBV5-1 to TRBJ1-1; no clear D gene. Germline CDR1 reads SGHRS; CDR2 reads YFSETQ. The CDR3 length is 12 residues. Between the trimmed V and J ends, which lost 4 bases and 6 bases, there was a span of 10 bases. CDR3 sequence reads: CASSPVGSEAFF. Written as DNA, the CDR3 is TGCGCCAGCAGCCCTGTGGGGTCTGAAGCTTTCTTT.

The chain couples TRBV28 to TRBJ2-5; tentatively, D is TRBD2 (6 bases). Germline CDR1 and CDR2: MDHEN and SYDVKM. The CDR3 sequence is 14 residues long. With 5 bases removed from V and 4 bases from J, the gap between germline ends came to 14 bases. The CDR3 reads CASSTVGGAETQYF. The CDR3 DNA follows: TGTGCCAGCAGTACCGTGGGGGGTGCAGAGACCCAGTACTTC.

The chain couples TRBV11-2 to TRBJ1-2, with D possibly TRBD1 on 5 matching bases. V shed 2 bases and J shed 2 bases, with 12 bases lying between them. The CDR3 has 15 amino acids. Germline values: CDR1 SGHAT, CDR2 FQNNGV. The CDR3 DNA is TGTGCCAGCAGCTTAAGTGACAGAAACAACTATGGCTACACCTTC. Translated: CASSLSDRNNYGYTF. Full variable domain (rest looked up from reference TRBV11-2 and TRBJ1-2): EAGVAQSPRYKIIEKRQSVAFWCNPISGHATLYWYQQILGQGPKLLIQFQNNGVVDDSQLPKDRFSAERLKGVDSTLKIQPAKLEDSAVYLCASSLSDRNNYGYTFGSGTRLTVV.

The gene calls are TRBV4-1 and TRBJ1-4, with D possibly TRBD1 on 6 matching bases. The CDR3 covers 15 residues. Trimming took off 0 bases at V and 8 bases at J, with 13 bases between the two ends. Germline V gene data show CDR1 as MGHRA and CDR2 as YSYEKL. For the CDR3, the DNA is TGCGCCAGCAGCCAAGACGAGCTCCAGGGGGAAAAACTGTTTTTT. Residues: CASSQDELQGEKLFF.

This chain links TRBV7-9 with TRBJ2-2, with 14 bases that match TRBD2. Trimming cost V 6 bases and J 3 bases; bases outside gene matches: 9. The length of the CDR3 is 18 residues. From germline, CDR1 is SEHNR and CDR2 FQNEAQ (reference sequence). The DNA of the CDR3 is TGTGCCAGCAGTTTGCCGGGACTAGCGGGAGTACACACCGGGGAGCTGTTTTTT. Translation gives CASSLPGLAGVHTGELFF.

The chain carries TRBV27 and TRBJ2-3; TRBD1 agrees at 9 bases. Germline V gene sequence: CDR1 MNHEY, CDR2 SMNVEV (reference sequence). The CDR3 extends over 14 amino acids. Losses at the gene ends were 6 bases for V and 2 bases for J; bases not matched to a gene: 3. CDR3 bases: TGTGCCAGCAGCTACAGGGGGCCCACAGATACGCAGTATTTT. It encodes CASSYRGPTDTQYF.

The V call is TRBV7-9, the J call TRBJ1-6; unclear D gene. Trimming cost V 4 bases and J 10 bases, with 8 bases left between them. The germline CDR1 and CDR2 sequences are SEHNR and FQNEAQ (reference sequence). The CDR3 has 12 amino acids. CDR3 in amino acids: CASSSDRSPLHF. The CDR3 nucleotides are TGTGCCAGCAGCTCAGATCGCTCACCCCTCCACTTT.

The chain combines TRBV19 with TRBJ2-5, with D tentatively TRBD2 (6 bases). Trimming cost V 6 bases and J 1 base, with 9 bases left between them. Looked up from germline, CDR1 is LNHDA and CDR2 is SQIVND (reference sequence). This CDR3 region has 13 residues. DNA for the CDR3: TGTGCCAGTAGGGCCGGGAGCCAAGAGACCCAGTACTTC. Its protein is CASRAGSQETQYF.

V is TRBV9 and J is TRBJ2-1, with TRBD2 matching 12 bases. The V and J ends lost 3 bases and 8 bases, in that order; junction bases with no gene match: 9. The CDR3 loop spans 16 amino acids. The germline V gene encodes CDR1 SGDLS and CDR2 YYNGEE. The chain's CDR3 is CASSAVLAGGFDEQFF. The CDR3 DNA reads TGTGCCAGCAGCGCCGTCCTAGCGGGGGGGTTCGATGAGCAGTTCTTC. The full variable domain, with the rest looked up from reference TRBV9 and TRBJ2-1, is DSGVTQTPKHLITATGQRVTLRCSPRSGDLSVYWYQQSLDQGLQFLIQYYNGEERAKGNILERFSAQQFPDLHSELNLSSLELGDSALYFCASSAVLAGGFDEQFFGPGTRLTVL.

V usage is TRBV9 and J usage is TRBJ2-1; D unclear. Trimming removed 4 bases at V and 4 bases at J, with 15 bases between. The CDR3 has 15 residues. CDR1 and CDR2 from the germline V gene are SGDLS and YYNGEE. The chain's CDR3 is CASSLWATAYNEQFF. CDR3 bases: TGTGCCAGCAGCCTTTGGGCGACGGCTTACAATGAGCAGTTCTTC.

V gene TRBV12-5 combines with J gene TRBJ2-7; 10 bases line up with TRBD1. J gave up 5 bases and V 1 base, and 5 bases lay outside the gene matches. Germline CDR1 is LGHNT and CDR2 is FRNRAP. The CDR3 extends over 15 amino acids. This CDR3 is CASGLGGTGEHEQYF. The CDR3, as DNA: TGTGCTAGTGGTTTGGGCGGGACAGGGGAACACGAGCAGTACTTC.

The genes are TRBV4-2 and TRBJ2-1; a possible D gene is TRBD1 (5 bases). The CDR3 runs to 18 residues. In germline, CDR1 is LGHNA, CDR2 YNFKEQ. Trimming removed 0 bases from V and 2 bases from J, with 17 bases in between. CDR3 nucleotides: TGTGCCAGCAGCCAAGATGACGCGCATCAGGGCACCTACAATGAGCAGTTCTTC. As protein: CASSQDDAHQGTYNEQFF.

The chain employs TRBV5-8 and TRBJ1-6; D perhaps matches TRBD1 (5 bases). This CDR3 is built from 17 residues. Germline CDR1 is SGHTS and CDR2 is YDEGEE. Trimming pared 2 bases from V and 2 bases from J, leaving 14 bases between. The CDR3 coding sequence is TGTGCCAGCAGCTTCCCCGGGGGAGGGACCTATAATTCACCCCTCCACTTT. Translation gives CASSFPGGGTYNSPLHF.

A remark on this clone: One end of the junction varies from germline; a read error may be responsible. V and J are TRBV7-9 and TRBJ2-3; D is perhaps TRBD2 (6 bases). Germline V lookup: CDR1 SEHNR, CDR2 FQNEAQ (reference sequence). The CDR3 runs to 11 residues. CDR3 DNA: TGTGCCAGCAGCTTAATTGGGACTCCATGTTTT. It translates to CASSLIGTPCF.

V is TRBV10-2 and J is TRBJ2-7, with TRBD1 matching 7 bases. V shed 3 bases and J 6 bases; nucleotides not matched to a gene: 11. Germline assignment: CDR1 WSHSY and CDR2 SAAADI. The CDR3 runs to 15 residues. CDR3 protein: CASSDFGQAWVEQYF. CDR3 sequence (DNA): TGCGCCAGCAGTGACTTTGGACAGGCGTGGGTCGAGCAGTACTTC.

The chain has TRBV10-2 and TRBJ2-7, with D hard to call. The CDR3 has 12 residues. V was pared by 3 bases and J by 4 bases, with 7 bases between. Germline CDR1 and CDR2: WSHSY and SAAADI. CDR3 nucleotides: TGCGCCAGCAGTGATATTCTTTACGAGCAGTACTTC. Amino acid sequence: CASSDILYEQYF.

This clone was detected only once. The chain links TRBV4-1 to TRBJ2-7; TRBD1 matches 7 bases. V dropped 0 bases and J dropped 3; count of bases not matched to a gene: 5. The CDR3 consists of 15 residues. Germline assignment: CDR1 MGHRA and CDR2 YSYEKL. The CDR3 region is CASSQDTTGYYEQYF. CDR3 nucleotide sequence: TGCGCCAGCAGCCAAGATACGACAGGGTACTACGAGCAGTACTTC.

The chain links TRBV28 to TRBJ2-7; 7 bases agree with TRBD1. The length of the CDR3 is 14 residues. Germline V CDR1 and CDR2: MDHEN, SYDVKM. V trimming: 2 bases; J trimming: 4 bases; junction bases outside the gene matches: 5. The CDR3 loop reads CASSLRGRGYEQYF. CDR3 bases: TGTGCCAGCAGTTTAAGGGGGCGAGGTTACGAGCAGTACTTC.